The 9 T cell receptor beta chains below all came from one sample that was sequenced in a study of T cell repertoires in ileal Crohn's disease. Time point reported: neoterminal ileum biopsy at postoperative endoscopy, about 6 months after surgery. Generated by immunoSEQ multiplex PCR, the TCRdb table keeps only in-frame clones and is missing some. This sample carries about 60,000 clones, 70% to 90% of them seen once, and the ten largest clones take roughly 1.9%. The sequencing sample was made of ileal tissue. Receptors originate from an adult with Crohn's disease.

The rearrangement uses TRBV6-1 and TRBJ1-5; 9 nucleotides match TRBD1. The CDR3 extends over 15 amino acids. With V trimmed by 5 bases and J by 2 bases, 4 bases remained unmatched. Germline CDR1 and CDR2: MNHNS and SASEGT. The CDR3, as DNA: TGTGCCAGCAGTCCAGGGGACAGGGGCAATCAGCCCCAGCATTTT. The encoded protein is CASSPGDRGNQPQHF.

The V gene is TRBV7-2, the J gene TRBJ1-2; D may be TRBD1 (5 bases). Trimming shortened V by 4 bases and J by 6 bases, and 15 bases separated the two germline ends. The CDR3 consists of 14 residues. Germline loops: CDR1 SGHTA, CDR2 FQGNSA. The CDR3: CASSSALGGDGYTF. The CDR3, as DNA: TGTGCCAGCAGCTCCGCGTTGGGGGGGGATGGCTACACCTTC. The full variable domain, completed using reference TRBV7-2 and TRBJ1-2, is GAGVSQSPSNKVTEKGKDVELRCDPISGHTALYWYRQSLGQGLEFLIYFQGNSAPDKSGLPSDRFSAERTGGSVSTLTIQRTQQEDSAVYLCASSSALGGDGYTFGSGTRLTVV.

The chain is built from TRBV18 and TRBJ1-1; a possible D gene is TRBD1 (5 bases). The CDR3 is 11 amino acids. The germline V and J ends were trimmed by 5 bases and 8 bases, with 9 bases remaining between them. CDR1 and CDR2 from the germline V gene are KGHSH and LQKENI. This CDR3 reads CASSSYREAFF. Written as DNA, the CDR3 is TGTGCCAGCTCATCCTACAGGGAAGCTTTCTTT. The entire variable domain, with the rest obtained from reference TRBV18 and TRBJ1-1, is as follows: NAGVMQNPRHLVRRRGQEARLRCSPMKGHSHVYWYRQLPEEGLKFMVYLQKENIIDESGMPKERFSAEFPKEGPSILRIQQVVRGDSAAYFCASSSYREAFFGQGTRLTVV.

This clone was recorded once. The V gene is TRBV7-9, the J gene TRBJ2-1; D unresolved. The germline CDR1 and CDR2 sequences are SEHNR and FQNEAQ (reference sequence). The length of the CDR3 is 13 residues. V was shortened by 1 base and J by 5 bases, with 6 bases between the two germline ends. The CDR3 loop reads CASSLGANNEQFF. For the CDR3, the DNA is TGTGCCAGCAGCTTAGGGGCCAACAATGAGCAGTTCTTC. Full variable domain (outside the CDR3, taken from reference TRBV7-9 and TRBJ2-1): DTGVSQNPRHKITKRGQNVTFRCDPISEHNRLYWYRQTLGQGPEFLTYFQNEAQLEKSRLLSDRFSAERPKGSFSTLEIQRTEQGDSAMYLCASSLGANNEQFFGPGTRLTVL.

The chain couples TRBV7-9 to TRBJ2-3, with no clear D. Trimming removed 4 bases from V and 4 bases from J, with 6 bases in between. CDR3 length: 12 residues. The germline V gene encodes CDR1 SEHNR and CDR2 FQNEAQ (reference sequence). The CDR3 protein is CASSYLADTQYF. CDR3 sequence (DNA): TGTGCCAGCAGCTATCTTGCAGATACGCAGTATTTT.

The chain recombines TRBV28 with TRBJ2-6; D gene uncertain. CDR3 size: 14 residues. Germline V gene lookup returns CDR1 MDHEN and CDR2 SYDVKM. Trimming shortened V by 3 bases and J by 0 bases, and 3 bases separated the two germline ends. The chain's CDR3 is CASSLSSGANVLTF. The CDR3 region has the DNA TGTGCCAGCAGTTTGAGCTCTGGGGCCAACGTCCTGACTTTC.

The J gene is TRBJ2-1, the V gene TRBV9; 10 bases are shared with TRBD2. Trimming took 7 bases from V and 5 from J; bases not matched to a gene: 6. CDR1 and CDR2 (germline): SGDLS, YYNGEE. The CDR3 covers 14 residues. CDR3 in DNA: TGTGCCAGCGGAGCTAGCGGGAGAAACAATGAGCAGTTCTTC. It is translated as CASGASGRNNEQFF.

This clone was counted a single time. The V call is TRBV5-8, the J call TRBJ1-1; D may be TRBD1 (5 bases). V lost 2 bases to trimming and J lost 8 bases, with 10 bases between them. The CDR3 length is 12 residues. In germline, CDR1 is SGHTS, CDR2 YDEGEE. The CDR3 spells CASSLHPGEAFF. The DNA of the CDR3 is TGTGCCAGCAGCTTACATCCAGGGGAAGCTTTCTTT.

The chain employs TRBV6-5 and TRBJ1-5, with a tentative D call TRBD1 (5 bases). Germline CDR1 and CDR2: MNHEY and SVGAGI. The CDR3 length is 15 residues. V lost 5 bases and J lost 4, with 15 bases in between. In DNA form, the CDR3 reads TGTGCCAGCAGTCATGGGCAGGGCGAGAATCAGCCCCAGCATTTT. It codes for CASSHGQGENQPQHF.